The rows below give T cell receptor beta chains drawn from one sample of a study of OX40 agonist ivuxolimab in advanced cancers. TCRdb keeps only in-frame clones here, not all; method: immunoSEQ multiplex PCR. The sample lists tens of thousands of clones; 89% were seen once. The sequencing used CD4+ or CD8+ T cells sorted from blood, collected in a trial of the OX40 agonist ivuxolimab. Source of these receptors: an adult with an advanced solid tumor such as melanoma, head and neck, liver or kidney cancer. Both conserved end residues are part of each CDR3. The D gene is left open where the match is weak. A row's size may be missing; if present it is once, few, many or a size class.

NA | TRBD1 | TRBJ2-5 | TRBV6-5 | TGTGCCAGCAGTTATTGGACAGGAGATGAGACCCAGTACTTC | CASSYWTGDETQYF
NA | NA | TRBJ2-1 | TRBV9 | TGTGCCAGCAGCGTAAATAGGGAAGGGGACCGGCCCTACAATGAGCAGTTCTTC | CASSVNREGDRPYNEQFF
NA | NA | TRBJ2-7 | TRBV6-5 | TGTGCCAGCAGGGGGGGGCCGGGCCCGGGCGAGCAGTACTTC | CASRGGPGPGEQYF
NA | NA | TRBJ1-1 | TRBV6-6 | TGTGCCAGCAGCAGACCCGGGACGGGGAACACTGAAGCTTTCTTT | CASSRPGTGNTEAFF
NA | TRBD2 | TRBJ2-6 | TRBV9 | TGTGCCAGCAGCGTAGCCACTAGCGGGAGGGCCGGTGGGGCCAACGTCCTGACTTTC | CASSVATSGRAGGANVLTF
NA | NA | TRBJ2-7 | TRBV14 | TGTGCCAGCAGCCACCGAGGAGTGACCTACGAGCAGTACTTC | CASSHRGVTYEQYF
once | NA | TRBJ2-7 | TRBV27 | TGTGCCAGCAGTTTATCCCACTCCTACGAGCAGTACTTC | CASSLSHSYEQYF
NA | TRBD2 | TRBJ2-4 | TRBV27 | TGTGCCAGCAGCCTAGCGGGGGGCCCCAAAAACATTCAGTACTTC | CASSLAGGPKNIQYF
NA | NA | TRBJ2-7 | TRBV5-5 | TGTGCCAGCAGCTCGGGCTTCTCCTACGAGCAGTACTTC | CASSSGFSYEQYF
NA | NA | TRBJ1-1 | TRBV7-9 | TGTGCCAGCAGCGCAGTCACAACGAACACTGAAGCTTTCTTT | CASSAVTTNTEAFF
NA | NA | TRBJ2-7 | TRBV2 | TGTGCCAGCAGTGAAGATAAGTGGCGAACAGCCTGGGATGAGCAGTACTTC | CASSEDKWRTAWDEQYF
NA | TRBD1 | TRBJ2-5 | TRBV5-1 | TGCGCCAGCAGCTTGGCGACGTCGACAGGGGGCGAGACCCAGTACTTC | CASSLATSTGGETQYF
NA | NA | TRBJ2-2 | TRBV5-1 | TGCGCCAGCAGCTTGGAGCCAGGAGCGAACACCGGGGAGCTGTTTTTT | CASSLEPGANTGELFF
once | TRBD2 | TRBJ2-7 | TRBV28 | TGTGCCAGCAGGTACGGGACTAGCGGGACTTACGAGCAGTACTTC | CASRYGTSGTYEQYF
NA | NA | TRBJ2-7 | TRBV4-3 | TGCGCCAGCAGCCAAGCGGGAGACGGGACCGAGCAGTACTTC | CASSQAGDGTEQYF
medium-sized | TRBD1 | TRBJ2-2 | TRBV29-1 | TGCAGCGTTGAAACTAAGACAGGGATATTAACCGGGGAGCTGTTTTTT | CSVETKTGILTGELFF
once | TRBD2 | TRBJ2-3 | TRBV10-3 | TGTGCCATCAGTGAGTTAAAGGGGACTAGCGGAACTAGCACAGATACGCAGTATTTT | CAISELKGTSGTSTDTQYF
NA | NA | TRBJ2-1 | TRBV28 | TGTGCCAGCAGTACCACGGACCTGGAAAGGGATTACAATGAGCAGTTCTTC | CASSTTDLERDYNEQFF
NA | NA | TRBJ1-2 | TRBV10-3 | TGTGCCAGTACAACTACTAACTATGGCTACACCTTC | CASTTTNYGYTF
NA | NA | TRBJ1-5 | TRBV30 | TGTGCCTGGAGTGTAGGCTACGGACAGCCCCAGCATTTT | CAWSVGYGQPQHF
NA | NA | TRBJ2-2 | TRBV9 | TGTGCCAGCAGCGTGTCGGGACTTCTTAACACCGGGGAGCTGTTTTTT | CASSVSGLLNTGELFF
NA | NA | TRBJ1-1 | TRBV13 | TGTGCCAGCACCCATTATTCTCTGAACACTGAAGCTTTCTTT | CASTHYSLNTEAFF
NA | TRBD1 | TRBJ1-1 | TRBV19 | TGTGCCAGTAGCTTCGGGACAGGCTACACTGAAGCTTTCTTT | CASSFGTGYTEAFF
few | TRBD1 | TRBJ2-7 | TRBV5-1 | TGCGCCAGCAGCTTGGAGACAGGGATCGCCTACGAGCAGTACTTC | CASSLETGIAYEQYF
NA | NA | TRBJ2-7 | TRBV13 | TGTGCCAGCAGCGAGGGACGTAGCCGCTCCTACGAGCAGTACTTC | CASSEGRSRSYEQYF
once | NA | TRBJ2-5 | TRBV7-8 | TGTGCCAGCAGCTTAGAATCGGCCGCCAGGGAGACCCAGTACTTC | CASSLESAARETQYF
NA | NA | TRBJ1-5 | TRBV27 | TGTGCCAGCAGTTTATCGGGAGGCAGCAATCAGCCCCAGCATTTT | CASSLSGGSNQPQHF
NA | NA | TRBJ1-2 | TRBV5-6 | TGTGCCAGCAGCTTGGAGCGACGAGGTCATAACTATGGCTACACCTTC | CASSLERRGHNYGYTF
NA | TRBD2 | TRBJ2-1 | TRBV7-6 | TGTGCCAGCAGCCCGCGGCCTAGCGGGGACTTCTACAATGAGCAGTTCTTC | CASSPRPSGDFYNEQFF
few | NA | TRBJ2-3 | TRBV4-1 | TGCGCCAGCAGCCAAGACCGACTTGACCCCACAGATACGCAGTATTTT | CASSQDRLDPTDTQYF
NA | NA | TRBJ2-1 | TRBV27 | TGTGCCAGCAGTTTTTATCGGGGGATGTCCTACAATGAGCAGTTCTTC | CASSFYRGMSYNEQFF
NA | TRBD1 | TRBJ2-7 | TRBV7-6 | TGTGCCAGCAGCCTGGGGCCGGGACAGACCTACGAGCAGTACTTC | CASSLGPGQTYEQYF
NA | TRBD2 | TRBJ2-7 | TRBV5-6 | TGTGCCAGCAGCCCCCCGGGGGGATTCAATGAGCAGTACTTC | CASSPPGGFNEQYF
NA | NA | TRBJ1-1 | TRBV6-5 | TGTGCCAGCAGGGACAATGATATAGAAGCTTTCTTT | CASRDNDIEAFF
NA | TRBD2 | TRBJ2-7 | TRBV4-3 | TGCGCCAGCAGCCAAGATGAACTAGCGGGAGAGTCCGAGCAGTACTTC | CASSQDELAGESEQYF
NA | NA | TRBJ1-3 | TRBV28 | TGTGCCAGCAGTTTAACCGCTGGAAACACCATATATTTT | CASSLTAGNTIYF
once | NA | TRBJ2-2 | TRBV30 | TGTGCCTGGAGCCTGGAGAAAAAGTCGAACACCGGGGAGTTGTTTTTT | CAWSLEKKSNTGELFF
NA | NA | TRBJ1-1 | TRBV11-3 | TGTGCCAGCAGCTTAGATAAGTTCTGGGTGATAAGTACTGAAGCTTTCTTT | CASSLDKFWVISTEAFF
NA | NA | TRBJ2-1 | TRBV21-1 | TGTGCCAGCAGCAAAGTAGTTGGCGGGAGTGCCCCCTACAATGAGCAGTTCTTC | CASSKVVGGSAPYNEQFF
NA | NA | TRBJ2-3 | TRBV9 | TGTGCCAGCAGCGCCCAAGGAGATACGCAGTATTTT | CASSAQGDTQYF
few | NA | TRBJ2-7 | TRBV4-1 | TGCGCCAGCAGCCAAGAGTGGGAGGGACAGTATTACGAGCAGTACTTC | CASSQEWEGQYYEQYF
NA | NA | TRBJ1-2 | TRBV5-4 | TGTGCCAGCAGCTTGGACGCCGTCCTGGGCTATGGCTACACCTTC | CASSLDAVLGYGYTF
once | TRBD1 | TRBJ2-1 | TRBV6-5 | TGTGCCAGCAGTTACTACCGGACAGGGGGGAATGAGCAGTTCTTC | CASSYYRTGGNEQFF
NA | NA | TRBJ2-3 | TRBV7-9 | TGTGCCAGCAGCTTACTAAGAGTTAGCACAGATACGCAGTATTTT | CASSLLRVSTDTQYF
once | TRBD2 | TRBJ2-2 | TRBV7-3 | TGTGCCAGCAGCCCACCGGGACTAGCGGGGGGGACCGGGGAGCTGTTTTTT | CASSPPGLAGGTGELFF
NA | TRBD1 | TRBJ1-1 | TRBV27 | TGTGCCAGCACCCCAGGCAGGGGGCTCACTGAAGCTTTCTTT | CASTPGRGLTEAFF
once | TRBD2 | TRBJ2-1 | TRBV9 | TGTGCCAGCAGCACAAGACTAGCGGGAGGCAATGAGCAGTTCTTC | CASSTRLAGGNEQFF
NA | NA | TRBJ2-3 | TRBV5-6 | TGTGCCAGCAGCTTGGCGACGGGTTCGTCAGATACGCAGTATTTT | CASSLATGSSDTQYF
NA | NA | TRBJ2-2 | TRBV4-3 | TGCGCCAGCAGCCAAGATATGTTCGGGAGCGTCGGCACCGGGGAGCTGTTTTTT | CASSQDMFGSVGTGELFF
NA | NA | TRBJ2-2 | TRBV29-1 | TGCAGCGTTGAAGATTGGTGGGGTTCCGGCCCCGGGACCGGGGAGCTGTTTTTT | CSVEDWWGSGPGTGELFF
NA | NA | TRBJ2-1 | TRBV2 | TGTGCCAGCAATCCGCGGAGCTCCTACAATGAGCAGTTCTTC | CASNPRSSYNEQFF
medium-sized | NA | TRBJ1-6 | TRBV7-8 | TGTGCCAGCAGCTTAGGAGCCGTATCCTATAATTCACCCCTCCACTTT | CASSLGAVSYNSPLHF
NA | NA | TRBJ1-1 | TRBV9 | TGTGCCAGCAGCGTAGCTACGGGGCCGGTTGGGCGGTTGGGGGTCCGGACTGAAGCTTTCTTT | CASSVATGPVGRLGVRTEAFF
NA | NA | TRBJ2-7 | TRBV21-1 | TGTGCCAGCAGCAACGGGACCCTTTGCGCCTACGAGCAGTACTTC | CASSNGTLCAYEQYF
NA | NA | TRBJ1-3 | TRBV9 | TGTGCCAGCAGCCCTCCCAGGGCTGGAAACACCATATATTTT | CASSPPRAGNTIYF
NA | TRBD2 | TRBJ2-2 | TRBV13 | TGTGCCAGCAGCTTAGCCCTAGGACTAGCGGGGGAGAACACCGGGGAGCTGTTTTTT | CASSLALGLAGENTGELFF
once | TRBD1 | TRBJ1-1 | TRBV7-9 | TGTGCCAGCAGGTCTGCAGGGGGCAGGAACACTGAAGCTTTCTTT | CASRSAGGRNTEAFF
once | TRBD1 | TRBJ2-1 | TRBV7-9 | TGTGCCAGCAGCCCCAATGACAGGGCGCAGTTCTTC | CASSPNDRAQFF
NA | TRBD1 | TRBJ1-4 | TRBV19 | TGTGCCAGTAGTATAGATCACGACAGGGGTGCTAATGAAAAACTGTTTTTT | CASSIDHDRGANEKLFF